This T cell receptor beta chain emerged from a study of OX40 agonist ivuxolimab in advanced cancers. Study-wide context: Ivuxolimab was delivered to patients intravenously every 2 weeks at doses spanning 0.01 to 10 mg/kg.

CDR3 length: 15 residues. CDR1 is SGHRS and CDR2 is YFSETQ in the germline V gene. J gave up 3 bases and V 4 bases, and 6 bases lay outside the gene matches. Profiled with immunoSEQ multiplex PCR; TCRdb holds only in-frame clones, not every one. Found here are 100,000 or so clones, approximately 91% of them singletons; the top ten hold 0.71%. This rearrangement joins TRBV5-1 to TRBJ2-7; 11 bases fit TRBD2. Sequences were derived from CD4+ or CD8+ T cells sorted from blood, sampled in a trial of the OX40 agonist ivuxolimab. The receptor comes from an adult with an advanced solid tumor such as melanoma, head and neck, liver or kidney cancer. CDR3 region: CASSRGTSGGYEQYF. The CDR3 DNA reads TGCGCCAGCAGCCGTGGGACTAGCGGAGGCTACGAGCAGTACTTC.